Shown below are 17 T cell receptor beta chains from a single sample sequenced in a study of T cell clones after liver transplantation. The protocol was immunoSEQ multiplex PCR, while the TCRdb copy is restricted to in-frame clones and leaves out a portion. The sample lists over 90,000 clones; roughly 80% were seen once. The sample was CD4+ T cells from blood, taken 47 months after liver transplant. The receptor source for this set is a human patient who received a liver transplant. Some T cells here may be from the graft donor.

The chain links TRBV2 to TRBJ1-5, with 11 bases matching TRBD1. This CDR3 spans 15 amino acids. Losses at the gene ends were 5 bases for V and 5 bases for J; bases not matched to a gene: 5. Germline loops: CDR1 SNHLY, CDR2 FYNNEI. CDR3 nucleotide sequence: TGTGCCAGCAGTAAGGGACAGGGGGGTCATCAGCCCCAGCATTTT. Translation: CASSKGQGGHQPQHF.

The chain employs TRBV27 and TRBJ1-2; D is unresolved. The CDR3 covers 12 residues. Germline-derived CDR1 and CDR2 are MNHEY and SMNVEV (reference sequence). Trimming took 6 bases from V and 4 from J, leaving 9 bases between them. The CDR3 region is CASSPWGYGYTF. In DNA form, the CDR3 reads TGTGCCAGCAGCCCCTGGGGCTATGGCTACACCTTC.

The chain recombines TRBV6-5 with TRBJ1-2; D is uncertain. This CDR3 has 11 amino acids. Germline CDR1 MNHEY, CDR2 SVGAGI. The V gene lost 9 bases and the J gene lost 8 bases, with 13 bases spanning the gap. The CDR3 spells CASASGRGYTF. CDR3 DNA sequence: TGTGCCAGTGCCTCCGGACGAGGCTACACCTTC.

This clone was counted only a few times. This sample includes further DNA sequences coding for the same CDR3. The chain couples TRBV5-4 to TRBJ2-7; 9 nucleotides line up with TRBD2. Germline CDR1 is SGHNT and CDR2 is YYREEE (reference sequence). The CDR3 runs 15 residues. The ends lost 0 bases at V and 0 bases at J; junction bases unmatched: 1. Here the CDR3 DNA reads TGTGCCAGCAGCTTGGGAGCGGGGGGCTCCTACGAGCAGTACTTC. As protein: CASSLGAGGSYEQYF.

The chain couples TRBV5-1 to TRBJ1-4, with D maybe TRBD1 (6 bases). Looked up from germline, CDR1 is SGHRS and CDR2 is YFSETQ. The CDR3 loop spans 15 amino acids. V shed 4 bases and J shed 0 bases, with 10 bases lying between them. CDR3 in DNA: TGCGCCAGCAGCCTCGGACAGACAACTAATGAAAAACTGTTTTTT. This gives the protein CASSLGQTTNEKLFF.

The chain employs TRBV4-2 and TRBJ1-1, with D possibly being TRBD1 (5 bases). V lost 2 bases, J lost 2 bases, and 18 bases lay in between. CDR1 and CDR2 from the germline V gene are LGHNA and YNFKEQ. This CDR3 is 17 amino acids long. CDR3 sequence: CASSQPPGRGSNTEAFF. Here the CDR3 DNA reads TGTGCCAGCAGCCAACCCCCGGGGCGGGGGTCTAACACTGAAGCTTTCTTT.

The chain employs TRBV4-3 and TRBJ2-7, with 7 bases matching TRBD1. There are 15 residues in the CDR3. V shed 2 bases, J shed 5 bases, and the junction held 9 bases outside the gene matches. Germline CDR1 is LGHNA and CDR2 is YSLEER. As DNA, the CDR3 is TGCGCCAGCAGCCAAACCAGGGGGATCGTGAACGAGCAGTACTTC. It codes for CASSQTRGIVNEQYF.

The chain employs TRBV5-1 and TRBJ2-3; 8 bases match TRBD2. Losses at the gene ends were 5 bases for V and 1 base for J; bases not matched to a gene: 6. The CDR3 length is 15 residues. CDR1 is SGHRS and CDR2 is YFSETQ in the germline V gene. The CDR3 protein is CASRNSGDGTDTQYF. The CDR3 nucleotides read TGCGCCAGCAGGAATAGCGGGGACGGCACAGATACGCAGTATTTT.

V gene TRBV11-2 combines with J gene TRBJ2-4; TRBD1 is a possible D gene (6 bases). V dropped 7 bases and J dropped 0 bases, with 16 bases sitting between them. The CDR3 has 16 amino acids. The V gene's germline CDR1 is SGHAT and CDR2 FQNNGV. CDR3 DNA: TGTGCCAGCAAGAAAGGACAGACCCTAGCCAAAAACATTCAGTACTTC. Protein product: CASKKGQTLAKNIQYF.

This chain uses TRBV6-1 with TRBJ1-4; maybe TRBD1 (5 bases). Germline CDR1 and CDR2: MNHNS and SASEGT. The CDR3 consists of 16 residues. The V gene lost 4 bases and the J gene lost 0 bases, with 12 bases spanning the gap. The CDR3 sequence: CASSAGQVATNEKLFF. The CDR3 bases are TGTGCCAGCAGTGCGGGGCAGGTTGCAACTAATGAAAAACTGTTTTTT.

In DNA, the CDR3 is TGTGCCAGCAGCCATGGACCTAACCAAGAGACCCAGTACTTC. Its protein product is CASSHGPNQETQYF. The rearrangement joins TRBV7-3 to TRBJ2-5; unclear D gene. The CDR3 runs 14 residues. V lost 5 bases and J lost 0, with 10 bases in between. The germline V gene encodes CDR1 SGHTA and CDR2 FQGTGA.

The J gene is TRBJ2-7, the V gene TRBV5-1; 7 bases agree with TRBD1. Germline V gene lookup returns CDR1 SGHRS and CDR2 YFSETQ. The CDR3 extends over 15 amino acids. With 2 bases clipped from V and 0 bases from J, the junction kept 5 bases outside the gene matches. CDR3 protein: CASSFGTESSYEQYF. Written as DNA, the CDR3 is TGCGCCAGCAGCTTCGGGACAGAGAGCTCCTACGAGCAGTACTTC.

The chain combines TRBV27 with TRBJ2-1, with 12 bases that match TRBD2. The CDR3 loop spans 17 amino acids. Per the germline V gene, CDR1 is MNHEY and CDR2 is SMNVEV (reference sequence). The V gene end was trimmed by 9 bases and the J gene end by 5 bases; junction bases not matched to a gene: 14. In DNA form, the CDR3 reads TGTGCCAGTACTAGCGGGAGGACCCTATTGGGAAACAATGAGCAGTTCTTC. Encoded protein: CASTSGRTLLGNNEQFF.

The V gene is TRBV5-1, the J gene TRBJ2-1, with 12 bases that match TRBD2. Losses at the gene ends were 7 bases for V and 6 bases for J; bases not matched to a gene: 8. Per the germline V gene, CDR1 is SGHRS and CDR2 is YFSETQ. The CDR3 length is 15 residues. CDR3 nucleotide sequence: TGCGCCAGCCGTCCGACTAGCGGGAGCGCCAATGAGCAGTTCTTC. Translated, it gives CASRPTSGSANEQFF.

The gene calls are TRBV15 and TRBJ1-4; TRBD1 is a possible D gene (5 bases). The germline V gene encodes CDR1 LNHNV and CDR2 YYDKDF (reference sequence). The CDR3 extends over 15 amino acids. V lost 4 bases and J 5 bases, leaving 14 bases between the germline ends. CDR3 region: CATSTEGWGNEKLFF. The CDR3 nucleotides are TGTGCCACCAGCACCGAGGGGTGGGGAAATGAAAAACTGTTTTTT. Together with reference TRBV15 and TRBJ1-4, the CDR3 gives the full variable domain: DAMVIQNPRYQVTQFGKPVTLSCSQTLNHNVMYWYQQKSSQAPKLLFHYYDKDFNNEADTPDNFQSRRPNTSFCFLDIRSPGLGDTAMYLCATSTEGWGNEKLFFGSGTQLSVL.

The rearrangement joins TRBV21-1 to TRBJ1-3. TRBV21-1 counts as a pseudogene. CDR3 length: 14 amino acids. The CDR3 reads CASSKRDSGNTIYF. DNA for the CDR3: TGTGCCAGCAGCAAGAGGGATTCTGGAAACACCATATATTTT.

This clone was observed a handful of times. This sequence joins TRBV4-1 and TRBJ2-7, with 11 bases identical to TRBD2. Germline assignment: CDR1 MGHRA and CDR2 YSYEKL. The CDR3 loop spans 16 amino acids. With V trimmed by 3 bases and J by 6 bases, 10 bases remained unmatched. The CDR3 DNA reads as TGCGCCAGCAGCCAGGCAACTAGCGGGAGTATCTCCGAGCAGTACTTC. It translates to CASSQATSGSISEQYF.